These 8 T cell receptor beta chains came from one sample sequenced in a study of post-analysis software for immune sequencing data. Study-level findings and limits: Compared with controls, patients had more of roughly five TRBV segments, including TRBV5-6, TRBV5-1 and TRBV20-1.

These TCRs are of unknown antigen specificity. The TCR beta cDNA libraries carried unique molecular identifiers. TCRdb redid the calling of the PCR reads with MiXCR, one entry per CDR3 protein. In the table there are about 760,000 distinct CDR3 sequences, roughly 30% of which are singletons. The sample comprised blood. These TCRs come from a girl between 5 and 17 years old with multiple sclerosis.

This clonotype was observed a handful of times. The chain couples TRBV12-3 or TRBV12-4 to TRBJ1-1; 7 nucleotides align to TRBD1. V was clipped by 5 bases and J by 4 bases; unmatched bases: 7. This CDR3 region has 14 residues. CDR3 residues: CASSLRQGSTEAFF. The CDR3 DNA follows: TGTGCCAGCAGTCTCCGACAGGGAAGCACTGAAGCTTTCTTT.

This clonotype was found a few times. V is TRBV25-1 and J is TRBJ1-2, with 11 bases aligning to TRBD1. Losses at the gene ends were 3 bases for V and 7 bases for J; bases not matched to a gene: 4. The CDR3 is made up of 14 amino acids. Germline CDR1 reads MGHDK; CDR2 reads SYGVNS. The CDR3 spells CASSDLGTGGGYTF. The CDR3 DNA reads TGTGCCAGCAGTGACCTAGGGACAGGGGGTGGCTACACCTTC.

This chain links TRBV2 with TRBJ1-1; D not resolved. This CDR3 has 13 residues. The V gene's germline CDR1 is SNHLY and CDR2 FYNNEI. Trimming shortened V by 9 bases and J by 5 bases, and 16 bases separated the two germline ends. This CDR3 is CASLFRLGTEAFF. The CDR3 nucleotides are TGTGCCAGTCTATTTCGCTTGGGAACTGAAGCTTTCTTT. Based on the CDR3 plus reference TRBV2 and TRBJ1-1, the full variable domain is EPEVTQTPSHQVTQMGQEVILRCVPISNHLYFYWYRQILGQKVEFLVSFYNNEISEKSEIFDDQFSVERPDGSNFTLKIRSTKLEDSAMYFCASLFRLGTEAFFGQGTRLTVV.

This sequence joins TRBV24-1 and TRBJ2-5; possible D gene TRBD2, 5 bases. Looked up from germline, CDR1 is KGHDR and CDR2 is SFDVKD. This CDR3 contains 15 residues. V lost 5 bases and J lost 3, with 15 bases in between. The DNA of the CDR3 is TGTGCCACCAGTGCACGGTCGGACTCGAAAGAGACCCAGTACTTC. Its protein is CATSARSDSKETQYF.

As regards this clonotype: An end of the junction differs from the germline gene, which may be a read error. The V call is TRBV5-1, the J call TRBJ2-4; D may correspond to TRBD1 or TRBD2 (5 bases each). The germline CDR1 and CDR2 sequences are SGHRS and YFSETQ. There are 12 residues in the CDR3. DNA for the CDR3: TGCGCCAGCAGTCGGGACGGTAACACTCAGTACTTC. Amino acid sequence: CASSRDGNTQYF.

This clonotype has only a few counts. The chain links TRBV28 to TRBJ1-1, with D possibly TRBD1 on 6 matching bases. Germline CDR1 is MDHEN and CDR2 is SYDVKM. The CDR3 loop spans 13 amino acids. V was clipped by 6 bases and J by 4 bases, with 12 bases between them. The chain's CDR3 is CASREWGATEAFF. CDR3 sequence (DNA): TGTGCCAGCAGGGAGTGGGGGGCCACTGAAGCTTTCTTT.

This clonotype was observed a handful of times. The chain links TRBV6-4 to TRBJ2-1; either TRBD1 or TRBD2 may supply D (6 bases each). CDR3 length: 19 amino acids. Germline CDR1 reads MRHNA; CDR2 reads SNTAGT. V shed 0 bases and J shed 0 bases, with 18 bases lying between them. CDR3 sequence: CASSDSPGAGPSSYNEQFF. CDR3 bases: TGTGCCAGCAGTGACTCTCCGGGGGCAGGCCCAAGCTCCTACAATGAGCAGTTCTTC.

The chain employs TRBV28 and TRBJ2-7; D uncertain. The V gene's germline CDR1 is MDHEN and CDR2 SYDVKM. The germline V and J ends were trimmed by 3 bases and 4 bases, with 16 bases remaining between them. This CDR3 comprises 15 residues. DNA for the CDR3: TGTGCCAGCAGTTTGGCGGAGCTTTGGTCGTACGAGCAGTACTTC. This sequence encodes CASSLAELWSYEQYF.